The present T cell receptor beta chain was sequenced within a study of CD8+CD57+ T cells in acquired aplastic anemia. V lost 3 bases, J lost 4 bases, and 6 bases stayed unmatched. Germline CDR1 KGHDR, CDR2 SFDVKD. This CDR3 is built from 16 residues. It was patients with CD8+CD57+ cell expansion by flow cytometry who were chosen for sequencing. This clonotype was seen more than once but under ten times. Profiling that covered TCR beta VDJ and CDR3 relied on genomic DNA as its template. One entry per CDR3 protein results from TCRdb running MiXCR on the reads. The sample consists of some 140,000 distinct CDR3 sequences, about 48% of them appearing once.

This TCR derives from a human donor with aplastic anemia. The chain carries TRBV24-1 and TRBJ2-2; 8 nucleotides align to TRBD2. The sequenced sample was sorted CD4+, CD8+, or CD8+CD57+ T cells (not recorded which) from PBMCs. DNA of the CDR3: TGTGCCACCAGTGATCAAAGCGGGAGTCGCACCGGGGAGCTGTTTTTT. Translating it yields CATSDQSGSRTGELFF.